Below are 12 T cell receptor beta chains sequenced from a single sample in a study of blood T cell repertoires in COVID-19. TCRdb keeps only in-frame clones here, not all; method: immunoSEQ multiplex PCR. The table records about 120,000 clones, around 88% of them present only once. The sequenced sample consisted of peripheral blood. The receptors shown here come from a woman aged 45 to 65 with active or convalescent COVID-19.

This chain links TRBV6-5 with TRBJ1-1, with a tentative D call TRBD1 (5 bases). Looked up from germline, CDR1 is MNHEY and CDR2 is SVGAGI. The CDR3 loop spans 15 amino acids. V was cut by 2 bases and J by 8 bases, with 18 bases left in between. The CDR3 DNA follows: TGTGCCAGCAGTTACACCCCCTCCGGGGGGATGGAAGCTTTCTTT. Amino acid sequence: CASSYTPSGGMEAFF.

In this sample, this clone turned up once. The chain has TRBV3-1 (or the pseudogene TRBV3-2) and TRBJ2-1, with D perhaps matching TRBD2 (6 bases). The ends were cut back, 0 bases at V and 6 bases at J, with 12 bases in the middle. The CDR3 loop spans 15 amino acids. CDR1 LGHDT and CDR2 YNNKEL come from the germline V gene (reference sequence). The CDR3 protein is CASSQESEGLNEQFF. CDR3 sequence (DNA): TGTGCCAGCAGCCAAGAGTCGGAGGGCCTCAATGAGCAGTTCTTC.

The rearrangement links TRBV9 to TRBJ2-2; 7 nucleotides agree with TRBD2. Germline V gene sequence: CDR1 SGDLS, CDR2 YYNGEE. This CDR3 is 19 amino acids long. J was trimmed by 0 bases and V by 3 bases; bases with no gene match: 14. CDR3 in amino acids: CASSDPSGPSPANTGELFF. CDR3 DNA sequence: TGTGCCAGCAGCGACCCTAGCGGACCCTCCCCCGCGAACACCGGGGAGCTGTTTTTT. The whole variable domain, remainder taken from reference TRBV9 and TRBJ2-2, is DSGVTQTPKHLITATGQRVTLRCSPRSGDLSVYWYQQSLDQGLQFLIQYYNGEERAKGNILERFSAQQFPDLHSELNLSSLELGDSALYFCASSDPSGPSPANTGELFFGEGSRLTVL.

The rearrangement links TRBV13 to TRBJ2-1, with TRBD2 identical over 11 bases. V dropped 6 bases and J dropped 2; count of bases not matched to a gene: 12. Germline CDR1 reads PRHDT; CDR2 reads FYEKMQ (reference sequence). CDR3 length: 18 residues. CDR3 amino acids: CASSSGGLAEEAYNEQFF. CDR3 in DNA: TGTGCCAGCAGTTCAGGGGGACTAGCGGAGGAGGCCTACAATGAGCAGTTCTTC.

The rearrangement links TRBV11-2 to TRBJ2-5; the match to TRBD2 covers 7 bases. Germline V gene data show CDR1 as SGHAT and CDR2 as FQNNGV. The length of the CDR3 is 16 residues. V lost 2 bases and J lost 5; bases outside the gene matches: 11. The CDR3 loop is CASSLTGTTLRETQYF. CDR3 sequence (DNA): TGTGCCAGCAGCTTAACCGGGACTACCCTCCGGGAGACCCAGTACTTC. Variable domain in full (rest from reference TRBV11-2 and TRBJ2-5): EAGVAQSPRYKIIEKRQSVAFWCNPISGHATLYWYQQILGQGPKLLIQFQNNGVVDDSQLPKDRFSAERLKGVDSTLKIQPAKLEDSAVYLCASSLTGTTLRETQYFGPGTRLLVL.

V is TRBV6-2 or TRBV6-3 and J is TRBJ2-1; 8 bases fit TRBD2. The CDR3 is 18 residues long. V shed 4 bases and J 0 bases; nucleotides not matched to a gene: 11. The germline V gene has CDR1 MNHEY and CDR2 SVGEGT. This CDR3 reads CASSFVAGLSSSYNEQFF. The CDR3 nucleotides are TGTGCCAGCAGTTTCGTAGCGGGACTTTCTAGCTCCTACAATGAGCAGTTCTTC.

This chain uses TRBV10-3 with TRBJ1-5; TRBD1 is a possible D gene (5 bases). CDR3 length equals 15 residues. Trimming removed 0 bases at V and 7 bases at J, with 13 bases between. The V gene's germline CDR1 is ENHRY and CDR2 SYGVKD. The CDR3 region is CAISESTTDRQPQHF. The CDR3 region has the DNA TGTGCCATCAGTGAGTCTACCACAGACAGACAGCCCCAGCATTTT.

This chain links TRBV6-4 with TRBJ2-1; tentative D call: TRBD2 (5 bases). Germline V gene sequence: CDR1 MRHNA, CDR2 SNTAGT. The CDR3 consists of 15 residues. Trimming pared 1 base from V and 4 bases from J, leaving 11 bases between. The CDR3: CASSDFLAEYNEQFF. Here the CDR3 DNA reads TGTGCCAGCAGTGACTTCCTAGCAGAATACAATGAGCAGTTCTTC.

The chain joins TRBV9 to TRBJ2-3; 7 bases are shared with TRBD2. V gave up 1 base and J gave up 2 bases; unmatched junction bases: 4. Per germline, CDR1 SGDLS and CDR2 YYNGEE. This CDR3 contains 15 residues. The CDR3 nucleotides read TGTGCCAGCAGCGTATTTCTAGCGGCCACAGATACGCAGTATTTT. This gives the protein CASSVFLAATDTQYF.

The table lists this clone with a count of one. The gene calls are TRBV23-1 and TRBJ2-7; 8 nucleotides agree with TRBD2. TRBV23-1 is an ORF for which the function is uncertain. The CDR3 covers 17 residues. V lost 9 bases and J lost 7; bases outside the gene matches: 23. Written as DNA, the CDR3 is TGCGCCAGACCTAGAGGGACTAGGGATCCGCCATGTGGGGAGCAGTACTTC. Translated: CARPRGTRDPPCGEQYF.

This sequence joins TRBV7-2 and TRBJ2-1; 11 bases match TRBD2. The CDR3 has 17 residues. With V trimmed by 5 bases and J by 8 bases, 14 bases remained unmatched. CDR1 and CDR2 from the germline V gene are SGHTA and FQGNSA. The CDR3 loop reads CASSQTSGRGGWDEQFF. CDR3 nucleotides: TGTGCCAGCAGCCAAACTAGCGGGAGAGGGGGTTGGGATGAGCAGTTCTTC.

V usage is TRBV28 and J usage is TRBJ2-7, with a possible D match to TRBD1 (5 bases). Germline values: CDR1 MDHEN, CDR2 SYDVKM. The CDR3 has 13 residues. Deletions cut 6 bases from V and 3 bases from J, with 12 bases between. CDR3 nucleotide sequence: TGTGCCAGCAGCCGACAGTTCCACTACGAGCAGTACTTC. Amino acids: CASSRQFHYEQYF.